These T cell receptor beta chains were read from a single sample in a study of cytomegalovirus exposure and HLA in healthy donors. The assay was immunoSEQ multiplex PCR, and TCRdb's table has in-frame clones only and misses some. Found here are some 130,000 clones; the top ten clones hold roughly 1.7%. The sample was PBMCs. These receptors came from a woman aged 40 to 55 in good health and CMV-seropositive. Both conserved end residues are part of each CDR3. D genes are given only for firm matches.

v_gene: TRBV19; d_gene: .; j_gene: TRBJ2-1; CDR3nt: TGTGCCAGTAGTATAGTTGCAGGATCATACAATGGGCAGTTCTTC; CDR3aa: CASSIVAGSYNGQFF
v_gene: TRBV7-2; d_gene: .; j_gene: TRBJ2-7; CDR3nt: TGTGCCAGCAGCTTAGCGCTGGGGCAGTCTAACGAGCAGTACTTC; CDR3aa: CASSLALGQSNEQYF
v_gene: TRBV2; d_gene: TRBD2; j_gene: TRBJ2-7; CDR3nt: TGTGCCAGCAGGGCCCCTAGACTAGCGGGAGGGCTCGAGCAGTACTTC; CDR3aa: CASRAPRLAGGLEQYF
v_gene: TRBV2; d_gene: .; j_gene: TRBJ1-1; CDR3nt: TGTGCCAGCACAAACCCAGGAACTGAAGCTTTCTTT; CDR3aa: CASTNPGTEAFF
v_gene: TRBV5-1; d_gene: TRBD1; j_gene: TRBJ2-7; CDR3nt: TGCGCCAGCAGCCCTCACAGGGGGGCCAACTACGAGCAGTACTTC; CDR3aa: CASSPHRGANYEQYF
v_gene: TRBV10-1; d_gene: TRBD1; j_gene: TRBJ2-7; CDR3nt: TGCGCCAGCAGTGAGTCCGGGACAGGATCCTACGAGCAGTACTTC; CDR3aa: CASSESGTGSYEQYF
v_gene: TRBV9; d_gene: TRBD2; j_gene: TRBJ2-1; CDR3nt: TGTGCCAGCAGCGTAGTAGCGGGAGGGCCGGTTGAGCAGTTCTTC; CDR3aa: CASSVVAGGPVEQFF
v_gene: TRBV19; d_gene: TRBD2; j_gene: TRBJ2-7; CDR3nt: TGTGCCACAAGGAACTTAGCGGGAGTAGCCTACGAGCAGTACTTC; CDR3aa: CATRNLAGVAYEQYF
v_gene: TRBV19; d_gene: .; j_gene: TRBJ2-2; CDR3nt: TGTGCCAGTAATTCCGTCGGAGGCGGGGAGCTGTTTTTT; CDR3aa: CASNSVGGGELFF
v_gene: TRBV29-1; d_gene: .; j_gene: TRBJ1-3; CDR3nt: TGCAGCTTACGGGACACCCATGGAACTCTTCCTGGAAACACCATATATTTT; CDR3aa: CSLRDTHGTLPGNTIYF